These 15 T cell receptor beta chains came from one sample sequenced in a study of T cell repertoires in cytomegalovirus infection. TCRdb called the reads again in MiXCR, with one record for every CDR3 protein. Here the sample spans 830,000 or so distinct CDR3 sequences, approximately 29% being singletons. These receptors lack a known antigen. Material: cultured CD8+ T cells from PBMCs, obtained from culture after CMV antigen stimulation. These receptors were taken from a human donor in good health (CMV status not recorded). Some clones in this sample may be carry-over from other donors' samples.

The rearrangement links TRBV12-3 or TRBV12-4 to TRBJ2-1, with 11 positions matching TRBD2. The CDR3 runs to 19 residues. After removal of 6 bases from V and 0 bases from J, the junction contained 13 bases not matched to a gene. CDR3 residues: CASRPPLAGGPSSYNEQFF. CDR3 DNA sequence: TGTGCCAGCAGGCCACCGCTAGCGGGGGGTCCGAGCTCCTACAATGAGCAGTTCTTC.

This clonotype was seen ten or more times. The chain recombines TRBV7-9 with TRBJ2-7; no definite D call. Trimming shortened V by 1 base and J by 2 bases, and 9 bases separated the two germline ends. The CDR3 has 14 amino acids. From germline, CDR1 is SEHNR and CDR2 FQNEAQ (reference sequence). As DNA, the CDR3 is TGTGCCAGCAGCTTAGAGCTCTTCCCCTACGAGCAGTACTTC. Protein sequence: CASSLELFPYEQYF.

Only a few counts were recorded for this clonotype. The chain joins TRBV2 to TRBJ2-7, with D possibly being TRBD1 (5 bases). Per the germline V gene, CDR1 is SNHLY and CDR2 is FYNNEI. CDR3 length equals 13 residues. V lost 10 bases and J lost 1, with 14 bases in between. CDR3 nucleotide sequence: TGTGCCACTAGGGGCGACAGTTCCTACGAGCAGTACGTC. As protein: CATRGDSSYEQYV.

The V and J genes are TRBV12-3 or TRBV12-4 and TRBJ1-2; TRBD1 is a possible D gene (6 bases). The CDR3 is made up of 15 amino acids. Trimming pared 6 bases from V and 3 bases from J, leaving 17 bases between. This CDR3 is CASSLTPGGHYGYTF. The CDR3 region has the DNA TGTGCCAGCAGCCTTACTCCGGGGGGCCACTATGGCTACACCTTC.

The chain joins TRBV7-8 to TRBJ1-2; 7 bases match TRBD1. V shed 0 bases and J 6 bases; nucleotides not matched to a gene: 10. Germline V lookup: CDR1 SGHVS, CDR2 FQNEAQ. The length of the CDR3 is 16 residues. For the CDR3, the DNA is TGTGCCAGCAGCTTAGCGGCGGCAGGGGGATTCGATGGCTACACCTTC. It codes for CASSLAAAGGFDGYTF.

The table lists this clonotype with many counts. The chain joins TRBV7-8 to TRBJ1-5, with 7 bases fitting TRBD1. Losses at the gene ends were 1 base for V and 8 bases for J; bases not matched to a gene: 5. The CDR3 totals 14 residues. Germline CDR1 and CDR2: SGHVS and FQNEAQ. CDR3: CASSLVEQGKPQHF. The CDR3 nucleotides read TGTGCCAGCAGCTTAGTCGAACAGGGGAAGCCCCAGCATTTT.

This chain joins TRBV19 and TRBJ1-1, with 7 positions matching TRBD1. This CDR3 comprises 15 residues. Germline lookup yields CDR1 LNHDA and CDR2 SQIVND (reference sequence). V lost 1 base to trimming and J lost 3 bases; unmatched junction nucleotides: 5. The CDR3 DNA sequence: TGTGCCAGTAGTATAGTCGGAGGGGGCTACACTGAAGCTTTCTTT. Protein sequence: CASSIVGGGYTEAFF.

This clonotype has more than one count but fewer than ten. Relative to the germline gene, one junction end is altered; a read error may explain this. The V call is TRBV4-1, the J call TRBJ2-3; 9 bases line up with TRBD1. Per the germline V gene, CDR1 is MGHRA and CDR2 is YSYEKL. The CDR3 has 14 residues. CDR3 sequence reads: CASSRGQGTDTQYF. The CDR3 region has the DNA TGCGCCAGCAGCCGGGGACAGGGCACCGATACGCAGTATTTT.

This clonotype came up a few times. The chain links TRBV6-5 to TRBJ2-5; D perhaps matches TRBD2 (7 bases). Per germline, CDR1 MNHEY and CDR2 SVGAGI. The V end lost 4 bases, the J end lost 5 bases, and 11 bases lay between the germline ends. The CDR3 is made up of 13 amino acids. The CDR3 sequence is CASSWGGTETQYF. The CDR3 nucleotides read TGTGCCAGCAGTTGGGGGGGCACGGAGACCCAGTACTTC.

The sample holds a few counts of this clonotype. The chain is built from TRBV20-1 and TRBJ2-2, with D possibly being TRBD2 (5 bases). The CDR3 is 13 residues long. Per germline, CDR1 DFQATT and CDR2 SNEGSKA (reference sequence). With 4 bases removed from V and 2 bases from J, the gap between germline ends came to 8 bases. The CDR3 protein is CSAKRENTGELFF. The CDR3 coding sequence is TGCAGTGCTAAGAGGGAAAACACCGGGGAGCTGTTTTTT.

The rearrangement joins TRBV27 to TRBJ2-1; tentatively, D is TRBD1 or TRBD2 (5 bases each). V gave up 5 bases and J gave up 5 bases, with 16 bases separating them. Germline V CDR1 and CDR2: MNHEY, SMNVEV (reference sequence). This CDR3 spans 15 amino acids. Written as DNA, the CDR3 is TGTGCCAGCAGTCCCAGTCGGACGGGACACAATGAGCAGTTCTTC. This codes for CASSPSRTGHNEQFF.

This clonotype was observed a few times. The V and J genes are TRBV19 and TRBJ1-3, with unresolved D. Looked up from germline, CDR1 is LNHDA and CDR2 is SQIVND (reference sequence). The CDR3 covers 17 residues. Between the trimmed V and J ends, which lost 6 bases and 0 bases, there was a span of 18 bases. The CDR3 here is CASSLGSLRYSGNTIYF. The CDR3, as DNA: TGTGCCAGTAGCCTGGGGAGCCTTCGATACTCTGGAAACACCATATATTTT.

With respect to this clonotype: Because it lacks the conserved phenylalanine or tryptophan at the end, this CDR3 is likely a read error. The chain recombines TRBV7-9 with TRBJ1-3; D possibly corresponds to TRBD1 (5 bases). This CDR3 has 11 amino acids. Germline values: CDR1 SEHNR, CDR2 FQNEAQ (reference sequence). With 3 bases removed from V and 9 bases from J, the gap between germline ends came to 6 bases. The CDR3 DNA reads as TGTGCCAGCAGCTTGGGGGGCACCATATATTAT. Its protein product is CASSLGGTIYY.

There are a few counts of this clonotype. J is TRBJ1-4 and V is TRBV11-3; TRBD1 is a possible D gene (6 bases). Trimming left V 5 bases short and J 4 bases short, with 14 bases between. In germline, CDR1 is SGHNT, CDR2 YENEEA. There are 15 residues in the CDR3. CDR3 region: CASSAGQRLNEKLFF. The CDR3 bases are TGTGCCAGCAGCGCCGGACAGCGCCTTAATGAAAAACTGTTTTTT.

This clonotype was recorded a few times. This chain joins TRBV7-9 and TRBJ1-1; D remains ambiguous. The V and J ends lost 5 bases and 0 bases respectively, with 10 bases between them. Germline V CDR1 and CDR2: SEHNR, FQNEAQ (reference sequence). The CDR3 spans 14 residues. The CDR3 here is CASSVIELNTEAFF. The CDR3 nucleotides are TGTGCCAGCAGCGTAATAGAGCTGAACACTGAAGCTTTCTTT.